A single sample gave rise to the 20 T cell receptor beta chains below, sequenced in a study of blood T cell repertoires in COVID-19. The repertoire was sequenced with immunoSEQ multiplex PCR; TCRdb's copy has only in-frame clones and lacks some. The data contain approximately 440,000 clones, roughly 88% of them seen just once; the ten biggest clones take up more than 0.55%. Sequences were obtained from PBMCs or T cells enriched from blood (not recorded which). These receptors were obtained from a young man who had recovered from COVID-19.

The chain employs TRBV15 and TRBJ1-1; no firm D call. Germline V gene lookup returns CDR1 LNHNV and CDR2 YYDKDF (reference sequence). Trimming took 5 bases from V and 1 from J, leaving 8 bases between them. The CDR3 covers 13 residues. The CDR3 sequence is CATSDTENTEAFF. In DNA, the CDR3 is TGTGCCACCAGCGATACAGAGAACACTGAAGCTTTCTTT.

This clone was seen a single time. This rearrangement joins TRBV29-1 to TRBJ1-5; 9 positions match TRBD1. V was clipped by 5 bases and J by 5 bases; unmatched bases: 4. The CDR3 consists of 13 residues. CDR1 SQVTM and CDR2 ANQGSEA come from the germline V gene. The CDR3 sequence is CSVRQGEDQPQHF. The CDR3, as DNA: TGCAGCGTTCGACAGGGGGAGGATCAGCCCCAGCATTTT.

The chain joins TRBV9 to TRBJ1-2; 8 bases align to TRBD1. This CDR3 has 13 residues. Per the germline V gene, CDR1 is SGDLS and CDR2 is YYNGEE. J was trimmed by 6 bases and V by 2 bases; bases with no gene match: 3. This chain's CDR3 is CASSVRQGHGYTF. As DNA, the CDR3 is TGTGCCAGCAGCGTCAGACAGGGGCATGGCTACACCTTC.

This chain uses TRBV21-1 with TRBJ1-2; TRBD1 is taken as the D call from the table, unchecked against the DNA. TRBV21-1 is a pseudogene. There are 15 residues in the CDR3. The chain's CDR3 is CASSPRTGGDYGYTF. DNA for the CDR3: TGTGCCAGCAGCCCACGGACAGGGGGTGACTATGGCTACACCTTC.

Comment on this clone: Because it lacks the conserved phenylalanine or tryptophan at the end, this CDR3 is likely a read error. No DNA is shown, since the ends of the CDR3 on it are uncertain; the CDR3 is the one TCRdb lists. The gene calls are TRBV10-1 and TRBJ2-3; TRBD2 is the table's D call, not checked against the DNA. The CDR3 comprises 12 residues, both ends counted. CDR1 is WNHNN and CDR2 is SYGVQD in the germline V gene (reference sequence). CDR3 in amino acids: CASSDKAGRLHI.

The gene calls are TRBV19 and TRBJ1-3; tentative D call: TRBD1 (6 bases). V dropped 9 bases and J dropped 7 bases, with 16 bases sitting between them. Germline V gene lookup returns CDR1 LNHDA and CDR2 SQIVND (reference sequence). The CDR3 has 13 residues. The CDR3 is CASRQEPSNTIYF. The CDR3 DNA reads as TGTGCCAGCCGACAGGAACCGTCGAACACCATATATTTT. The variable domain in full, completed from reference TRBV19 and TRBJ1-3, reads DGGITQSPKYLFRKEGQNVTLSCEQNLNHDAMYWYRQDPGQGLRLIYYSQIVNDFQKGDIAEGYSVSREKKESFPLTVTSAQKNPTAFYLCASRQEPSNTIYFGEGSWLTVV.

V usage is TRBV5-6 and J usage is TRBJ1-1; TRBD1 aligns across 7 bases. Germline lookup yields CDR1 SGHDT and CDR2 YYEEEE. CDR3 length equals 14 residues. Trimming at V came to 1 base and at J to 5 bases, leaving 5 bases not matched to a gene. The DNA of the CDR3 is TGTGCCAGCAGCTTGAGGGGGCGCAGGACTGAAGCTTTCTTT. Residues: CASSLRGRRTEAFF.

The chain combines TRBV2 with TRBJ1-1; D uncertain. From germline, CDR1 is SNHLY and CDR2 FYNNEI. The CDR3 is made up of 15 amino acids. Trimming took 6 bases from V and 4 from J, leaving 18 bases between them. CDR3 sequence reads: CASRPLQTRGTEAFF. The CDR3 DNA reads as TGTGCCAGCAGACCCCTACAGACCCGGGGCACTGAAGCTTTCTTT.

The V and J genes are TRBV7-3 and TRBJ1-6; 9 nucleotides align to TRBD1. Germline values: CDR1 SGHTA, CDR2 FQGTGA. The CDR3 runs to 14 residues. Trimming removed 5 bases from V and 10 bases from J; junction bases left unmatched: 6. The CDR3 region has the DNA TGTGCCAGCAGCAGGGGACAGGGAAGCTCACCCCTCCACTTT. Amino acid sequence: CASSRGQGSSPLHF.

CDR3 bases: TGTGCCAGTAAGCAGGGCGTTGGGGCCAACGTCCTGACTTTC. Encoded protein: CASKQGVGANVLTF. The chain is built from TRBV6-5 and TRBJ2-6, with D maybe TRBD1 (5 bases). This CDR3 contains 14 residues. V was trimmed by 9 bases and J by 3 bases, leaving 12 bases between them. The germline CDR1 and CDR2 sequences are MNHEY and SVGAGI.

V and J are TRBV6-5 and TRBJ1-1; 7 positions match TRBD1. The CDR3 is 12 residues long. CDR1 is MNHEY and CDR2 is SVGAGI in the germline V gene. Trimming at V came to 6 bases and at J to 5 bases, leaving 3 bases not matched to a gene. As DNA, the CDR3 is TGTGCCAGCAGGAGGGGGCTGACTGAAGCTTTCTTT. It codes for CASRRGLTEAFF.

The chain carries TRBV6-5 and TRBJ2-1, with TRBD2 as a possible D gene (6 bases). CDR1 and CDR2 from the germline V gene are MNHEY and SVGAGI. V lost 4 bases, J lost 9 bases, and 19 bases lay in between. This CDR3 is built from 15 residues. This CDR3 reads CASSFTTSRGSEQFF. In DNA form, the CDR3 reads TGTGCCAGCAGTTTCACTACCTCTCGGGGGTCTGAGCAGTTCTTC.

This clone was counted only a few times. The chain uses TRBV6-5 and TRBJ2-1, with a tentative D call TRBD2 (6 bases). The CDR3 loop spans 11 amino acids. Germline lookup yields CDR1 MNHEY and CDR2 SVGAGI. V lost 6 bases and J 7 bases, leaving 7 bases between the germline ends. In nucleotides, the CDR3 is TGTGCCAGCAGGGAGGGTAATGAGCAGTTCTTC. Protein product: CASREGNEQFF.

This chain links TRBV1 with TRBJ2-5; the table's TRBD2 call for D was not verified on the DNA. TRBV1 is deemed a pseudogene. CDR3 length equals 15 residues. CDR3 in DNA: TGCACCAGCAGCCGGATCCTAGCGGGAGGGGAGACCCAGTACTTC. Translating gives CTSSRILAGGETQYF.

The V call is TRBV6-5, the J call TRBJ1-2, with D possibly TRBD1 on 6 matching bases. The germline V gene encodes CDR1 MNHEY and CDR2 SVGAGI. V dropped 6 bases and J dropped 8 bases, with 19 bases sitting between them. This CDR3 region has 14 residues. Written as DNA, the CDR3 is TGTGCCAGCAGACCAACCGGGACACCGACAGGCTACACCTTC. It yields the protein CASRPTGTPTGYTF.

The rearrangement joins TRBV19 to TRBJ1-1; 7 nucleotides match TRBD1. The V gene's germline CDR1 is LNHDA and CDR2 SQIVND (reference sequence). Trimming took 5 bases from V and 6 from J; bases not matched to a gene: 6. This CDR3 has 13 residues. The CDR3, as DNA: TGTGCCAGTAGTGTCCAGGGGGAGTCTGAAGCTTTCTTT. Translated: CASSVQGESEAFF.

This clone came up once. This chain links TRBV4-2 with TRBJ2-1; TRBD2 aligns across 9 bases. The CDR3 extends over 17 amino acids. Germline CDR1 LGHNA, CDR2 YNFKEQ. After removal of 1 base from V and 3 bases from J, the junction contained 7 bases not matched to a gene. The CDR3 loop is CASSQVVAGAGYNEQFF. As DNA, the CDR3 is TGTGCCAGCAGCCAAGTGGTAGCGGGGGCCGGCTACAATGAGCAGTTCTTC.

The sample holds a few counts of this clone. The chain has TRBV3-1 (or the pseudogene TRBV3-2) and TRBJ1-1; no clear D gene. Trimming stripped 4 bases from V and 11 bases from J, with 11 bases between. Germline V CDR1 and CDR2: LGHDT, YNNKEL (reference sequence). The CDR3 runs 11 residues. The CDR3 DNA sequence: TGTGCCAGCAGCCTCAGCGCGGTGGCTTTCTTT. Protein product: CASSLSAVAFF.

V and J are TRBV11-3 and TRBJ1-4; weak D call: TRBD1 (5 bases). This CDR3 has 16 residues. Trimming took 5 bases from V and 6 from J, leaving 19 bases between them. Germline lookup yields CDR1 SGHNT and CDR2 YENEEA. CDR3 nucleotide sequence: TGTGCCAGCAGCCCCGTGAGTATGGGGCCGGATGAAAAACTGTTTTTT. It is translated as CASSPVSMGPDEKLFF.

The chain recombines TRBV24-1 with TRBJ2-1; D gene uncertain. Trimming stripped 3 bases from V and 3 bases from J, with 14 bases between. The length of the CDR3 is 16 residues. Germline lookup yields CDR1 KGHDR and CDR2 SFDVKD. The CDR3 DNA sequence: TGTGCCACCAGTGATATGAGCGCGAACAACTACAATGAGCAGTTCTTC. Protein product: CATSDMSANNYNEQFF.